This TCR beta chain was obtained from a study of regulatory T cells in long-lasting Graves disease. Time point noted: persistent/refractory GD, antithyroid drugs over 5 years with positive TRAb. The TCR library used RNA extracted from PBMCs. Construction of the TCR beta libraries employed iRepertoire HTBI primers in conjunction with Arm-PCR of CDR3 regions. TCRdb called the multiplex PCR reads again in MiXCR, with one record for every CDR3 protein. Of roughly 450,000 distinct CDR3 sequences in the sample, 22% were seen once. The germline CDR1 and CDR2 sequences are SNHLY and FYNNEI. The CDR3 has 14 residues. The V segment lost 5 bases and the J segment 2 bases; nucleotides outside the gene matches: 4.

The receptor comes from a female donor with Graves disease. V usage is TRBV2 and J usage is TRBJ2-3; 7 bases line up with TRBD1. Sequenced here: peripheral blood mononuclear cells (PBMCs), sampled when the disease was refractory, from a patient treated with antithyroid drugs. The CDR3: CASSWDSDTDTQYF. The CDR3 coding sequence is TGTGCCAGCAGTTGGGACAGCGACACAGATACGCAGTATTTT.